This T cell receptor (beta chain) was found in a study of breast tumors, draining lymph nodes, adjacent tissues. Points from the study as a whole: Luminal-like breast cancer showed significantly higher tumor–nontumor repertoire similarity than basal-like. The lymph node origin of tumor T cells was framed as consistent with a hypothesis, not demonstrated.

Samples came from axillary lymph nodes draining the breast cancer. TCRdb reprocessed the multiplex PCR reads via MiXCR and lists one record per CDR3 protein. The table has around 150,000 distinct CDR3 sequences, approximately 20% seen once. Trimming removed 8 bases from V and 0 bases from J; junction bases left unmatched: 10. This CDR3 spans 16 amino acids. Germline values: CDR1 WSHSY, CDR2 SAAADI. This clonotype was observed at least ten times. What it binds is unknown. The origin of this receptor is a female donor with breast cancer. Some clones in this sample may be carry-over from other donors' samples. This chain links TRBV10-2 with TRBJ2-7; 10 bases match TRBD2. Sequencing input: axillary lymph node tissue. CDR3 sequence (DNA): TGCGCCAGCGGGGGGGCCGGGACTAGCGACTCCTACGAGCAGTACTTC. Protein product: CASGGAGTSDSYEQYF.